The next 14 T cell receptor beta chains were all read from a single sample in a study of regulatory T cells in long-lasting Graves disease. CDR3 regions were amplified by Arm-PCR using iRepertoire HTBI primers to build TCR beta libraries. TCRdb re-analysed the multiplex PCR reads in MiXCR, keeping a single row per CDR3 protein. The sample lists approximately 440,000 distinct CDR3 sequences, 23% occurring once. The time point was: persistent/refractory GD, antithyroid drugs over 5 years with positive TRAb. Extracted PBMC RNA gave rise to the TCR library. Sequencing was performed on peripheral blood mononuclear cells (PBMCs), taken when the disease was refractory, from a patient treated with antithyroid drugs. These receptor sequences come from a female donor with Graves disease.

This clonotype was observed once. A single base separates this from a much larger clone, so it may be a read error. CDR3 nucleotide sequence: TGTGCCAGCAGTCCGAGGACAACATCCGAGCAGTACTTC. Protein sequence: CASSPRTTSEQYF. V usage is TRBV12-3 or TRBV12-4 and J usage is TRBJ2-7, with D maybe TRBD1 (5 bases). The V end was cut by 5 bases, the J end by 6 bases, with 14 bases between. CDR3 length equals 13 residues.

This clonotype has ten or more counts. The V call is TRBV20-1, the J call TRBJ1-1; 8 nucleotides match TRBD1. Germline V gene sequence: CDR1 DFQATT, CDR2 SNEGSKA (reference sequence). Trimming took 2 bases from V and 2 from J; bases not matched to a gene: 4. The length of the CDR3 is 14 residues. This CDR3 is CSARYGTGNTEAFF. In DNA, the CDR3 is TGCAGTGCTAGATACGGGACAGGAAACACTGAAGCTTTCTTT.

The rearrangement links TRBV20-1 to TRBJ2-4; D is perhaps TRBD1 (6 bases). The CDR3 consists of 14 residues. V gave up 3 bases and J gave up 6 bases, with 15 bases separating them. Germline loops: CDR1 DFQATT, CDR2 SNEGSKA (reference sequence). The CDR3 nucleotides read TGCAGTGCTAGGATACAGGGTGTTGGAAACATTCAGTACTTC. Amino acid sequence: CSARIQGVGNIQYF.

This clonotype was detected many times. This sequence joins TRBV6-1 and TRBJ2-5; 7 nucleotides agree with TRBD1. CDR3 length: 15 residues. Germline V gene data show CDR1 as MNHNS and CDR2 as SASEGT. Trimming cost V 6 bases and J 3 bases; bases outside gene matches: 10. The CDR3: CASSYSGGIEETQYF. The CDR3, as DNA: TGTGCCAGCAGCTATTCAGGGGGTATAGAAGAGACCCAGTACTTC.

This clonotype was seen ten or more times. V is TRBV7-3 and J is TRBJ2-5, with 12 nucleotides matching TRBD1. The germline V gene has CDR1 SGHTA and CDR2 FQGTGA. The CDR3 has 14 amino acids. With V trimmed by 5 bases and J by 5 bases, 3 bases remained unmatched. CDR3: CASSPGQGAETQYF. CDR3 DNA sequence: TGTGCCAGCAGCCCGGGACAGGGGGCTGAGACCCAGTACTTC. Together with reference TRBV7-3 and TRBJ2-5, the CDR3 gives the full variable domain: GAGVSQTPSNKVTEKGKYVELRCDPISGHTALYWYRQSLGQGPEFLIYFQGTGAADDSGLPNDRFFAVRPEGSVSTLKIQRTERGDSAVYLCASSPGQGAETQYFGPGTRLLVL.

The sample holds a few counts of this clonotype. The chain combines TRBV7-6 with TRBJ2-7, with 11 nucleotides matching TRBD2. Germline V gives CDR1 SGHVS, CDR2 FNYEAQ. The CDR3 is 17 residues long. After removal of 2 bases from V and 1 base from J, the junction contained 7 bases not matched to a gene. CDR3 coding DNA: TGTGCCAGCAGCTTAAGGCCACTAGCGGGAGAGTCCTACGAGCAGTACTTC. Its translation is CASSLRPLAGESYEQYF.

This clonotype was recorded a few times. Being one base from a much bigger clone, this may be a read error. The chain carries TRBV28 and TRBJ1-1; 10 positions agree with TRBD1. There are 14 residues in the CDR3. Germline V gene data show CDR1 as MDHEN and CDR2 as SYDVKM. The J segment lost 5 bases and the V segment lost 8 bases, leaving 8 bases of the junction unmatched. CDR3: CASDDRGRVTEAFF. The CDR3, as DNA: TGTGCCAGCGATGACAGGGGGCGAGTTACTGAAGCTTTCTTT. The whole variable domain, remainder taken from reference TRBV28 and TRBJ1-1, is DVKVTQSSRYLVKRTGEKVFLECVQDMDHENMFWYRQDPGLGLRLIYFSYDVKMKEKGDIPEGYSVSREKKERFSLILESASTNQTSMYLCASDDRGRVTEAFFGQGTRLTVV.

This sequence joins TRBV7-9 and TRBJ2-7, with D uncertain. Trimming took off 5 bases at V and 5 bases at J, with 16 bases between the two ends. Germline lookup yields CDR1 SEHNR and CDR2 FQNEAQ (reference sequence). This CDR3 comprises 14 residues. CDR3 nucleotides: TGTGCCAGCAGCAGTGGGTGGCAGGCGGACGAGCAGTACTTC. Its translation is CASSSGWQADEQYF.

This clonotype was counted ten times or more. The chain combines TRBV6-5 with TRBJ1-5; 11 positions match TRBD1. The germline CDR1 and CDR2 sequences are MNHEY and SVGAGI. The CDR3 extends over 19 amino acids. The junction had 9 bases not matched to a gene; V was cut back by 2 bases and J by 0 bases. This CDR3 is CASSYLRTGGSYSNQPQHF. CDR3 bases: TGTGCCAGCAGTTACCTCCGGACAGGGGGCTCTTATAGCAATCAGCCCCAGCATTTT.

In this sample, this clonotype turned up a few times. The chain couples TRBV12-3 or TRBV12-4 to TRBJ2-7; 11 nucleotides align to TRBD2. The CDR3 runs 14 residues. With V trimmed by 5 bases and J by 6 bases, 6 bases remained unmatched. The CDR3 nucleotides read TGTGCCAGCAGTGCCACTAGCGGGAGCACCGAGCAGTACTTC. Translation gives CASSATSGSTEQYF.

The chain joins TRBV6-1 to TRBJ2-5; 8 bases line up with TRBD1. V lost 6 bases to trimming and J lost 3 bases; unmatched junction nucleotides: 15. The germline V gene has CDR1 MNHNS and CDR2 SASEGT. The CDR3 length is 17 residues. The CDR3 here is CASSPLPSTGAEETQYF. The CDR3 DNA is TGTGCCAGCAGCCCGTTACCCTCGACAGGGGCTGAAGAGACCCAGTACTTC.

This clonotype was detected only a few times. The J gene is TRBJ2-2, the V gene TRBV7-9, with D perhaps matching TRBD1 (7 bases). CDR3 size: 18 residues. CDR1 SEHNR and CDR2 FQNEAQ come from the germline V gene (reference sequence). V lost 4 bases, J lost 0 bases, and 18 bases lay in between. The CDR3 protein is CASSSLSGDSANTGELFF. The CDR3 coding sequence is TGTGCCAGCAGCTCACTATCGGGGGACAGTGCGAACACCGGGGAGCTGTTTTTT.

This clonotype has ten or more counts. This rearrangement joins TRBV12-3 or TRBV12-4 to TRBJ1-2; D is possibly TRBD1 (5 bases). CDR3 length equals 16 residues. Trimming shortened V by 6 bases and J by 6 bases, and 23 bases separated the two germline ends. The CDR3 spells CASSPLQGLRWDGYTF. CDR3 DNA: TGTGCCAGCAGCCCCTTGCAGGGACTGCGGTGGGATGGCTACACCTTC.

Of note for this clonotype: Just one base apart from a much larger clone, this may be a read error. The V gene is TRBV7-2, the J gene TRBJ2-5, with D perhaps assigned TRBD1 or TRBD2 (5 bases each). Germline values: CDR1 SGHTA, CDR2 FQGNSA. CDR3 size: 15 residues. V was pared by 5 bases and J by 3 bases, with 16 bases between. CDR3 region: CASSKAGAAKETQYF. The CDR3, as DNA: TGTGCCAGCAGCAAAGCCGGGGCAGCGAAAGAGACCCAGTACTTC.